A selection of T cell receptor beta chains follows, all from one sample in a study of shared clonotypes between healthy human individuals. TCRdb keeps only in-frame clones here, not all; method: immunoSEQ multiplex PCR. The sample lists about 520,000 clones, over 70% occurring once. The specimen sequenced was PBMCs. These receptors came from a woman aged 40 to 55 in good health. Some clones in this sample may be carry-over from other donors' samples. Each CDR3 is given without its conserved first and last residue. Some rows have no size entry. The others give once, few or many, or a class for an expanded clone.

clone_size,j_call,v_call,cdr3_aa
-,TRBJ2-7,TRBV28,ASSLGQGPEQY
few,TRBJ2-2,TRBV6-5,ASSYNREGGELF
-,TRBJ2-1,TRBV29-1,SVKGGQELYNEQF
-,TRBJ2-7,TRBV11-2,ASSLGAGWGQY
-,TRBJ2-2,TRBV5-6,ASSFYGGGSNTGELF
-,TRBJ2-1,TRBV29-1,SAWTGDYHEQF
-,TRBJ2-3,TRBV5-1,ASSPTSGRADTQY
-,TRBJ2-5,TRBV11-2,ASSLTSGTSRKTQY
-,TRBJ2-2,TRBV18,ASSHGLAGGPTGELF
-,TRBJ2-7,TRBV21-1,ASSRGGTLSYEQY
-,TRBJ2-5,TRBV19,ASSASGQETQY
many,TRBJ2-2,TRBV30,AWSGSSRDTGELF
-,TRBJ2-7,TRBV4-2,ASSSVRKQGVHEQY
-,TRBJ1-1,TRBV18,ASSVTSHGGLNTEAF
-,TRBJ2-1,TRBV7-2,ASSPLAGGYNEQF
few,TRBJ2-1,TRBV19,ASSIHQEGEQF
-,TRBJ1-3,TRBV7-7,ASSQDGLANTIY
-,TRBJ2-2,TRBV7-9,ATKPLGTGVTGELF
-,TRBJ1-4,TRBV28,ASTPIQPNEKLF
-,TRBJ2-7,TRBV6-6,ASSPSGTSNEQY
once,TRBJ1-2,TRBV5-4,ASSLGGQANYGYT
-,TRBJ1-2,TRBV6-6,ASSYDNYGYT
-,TRBJ1-2,TRBV14,ASSQDSRGLGGYT
few,TRBJ2-1,TRBV14,ASSQGMLSSYNEQF
many,TRBJ2-5,TRBV19,ASSMISGSGETQY